These T cell receptor beta chains were read from a single sample in a study of OX40 agonist ivuxolimab in advanced cancers. Assay: immunoSEQ multiplex PCR; the TCRdb copy retains only in-frame clones and omits some. This sample yields some 86,000 clones, of which approximately 90% are seen a single time; 1.1% to 1.5% belongs to the top ten. Sequencing used CD4+ or CD8+ T cells sorted from blood, obtained in a trial of the OX40 agonist ivuxolimab. The receptor source for this set is an adult with an advanced solid tumor such as melanoma, head and neck, liver or kidney cancer. The CDR3 runs from the conserved cysteine through the conserved F or W. The order of the fields is J gene, V gene, CDR3 protein.

>TRBJ2-2|TRBV7-7
CASSLGTGVTGELFF
>TRBJ1-6|TRBV5-6
CASSLAGTGYSPLHF
>TRBJ2-3|TRBV2
CASSEEGGVLSSDTQYF
>TRBJ2-7|TRBV6-6
CASRGQGRYEQYF
>TRBJ1-1|TRBV29-1
CSVEGGQGGTEAFF
>TRBJ1-4|TRBV30
CAWTLGNEKLFF
>TRBJ2-7|TRBV10-3
CAISESIRGPYEQYF
>TRBJ1-4|TRBV5-6
CASSSGQAREKLFF
>TRBJ2-3|TRBV6-4
CASSDPQRGDTQYF
>TRBJ2-5|TRBV28
CASSLSAGGGEETQYF
>TRBJ2-1|TRBV21-1
CASSKSVSANSYNEQFF
>TRBJ2-3|TRBV5-8
CASTHTVLDTQYF
>TRBJ2-2|TRBV6-7
CASSSPPGQGAIGGRIGELFF
>TRBJ2-5|TRBV7-3
CASSLMPTAGQETQYF
>TRBJ2-4|TRBV27
CASSLMQGGGKNIQYF
>TRBJ1-1|TRBV7-2
CASSLSGGGTEAFF
>TRBJ1-5|TRBV7-2
CASSPIGTSNQPQHF
>TRBJ2-1|TRBV6-5
CASSYLSTGSEQFF
>TRBJ2-1|TRBV7-9
CASSLGGGRPQQFF
>TRBJ2-1|TRBV28
CASSQPGQGGHNEQFF
>TRBJ2-6|TRBV7-6
CASSPGRGGANVLTF
>TRBJ2-3|TRBV5-5
CASSPLDTDTQYF
>TRBJ1-5|TRBV5-4
CASNLGVEQPQHF
>TRBJ1-4|TRBV30
CAQGQGFANEKLFF
>TRBJ2-1|TRBV7-2
CASIQGVNYNEQFF
>TRBJ1-3|TRBV6-1
CASRRTGSSGNTIYF
>TRBJ1-1|TRBV25-1
CASQGTVYGNTEAFF
>TRBJ2-3|TRBV19
CASSIASNTQYF
>TRBJ1-2|TRBV19
CASSIRGFGKTNGYTF
>TRBJ2-3|TRBV6-1
CASAGQRSSDTQYF
>TRBJ1-1|TRBV6-1
CASSQGAEAFF
>TRBJ1-5|TRBV7-2
CASSLVSGNQPQHF
>TRBJ1-2|TRBV28
CASSTYGTGYGYGYTF